The 17 T cell receptor beta chains listed next were all sequenced from one sample in a study of siplizumab effects on memory and regulatory T cells. Generated by immunoSEQ multiplex PCR, the TCRdb table keeps only in-frame clones and is missing some. The sample consists of under 95,000 clones, 90% to 95% of them appearing once. Source material: non-Treg CD4+ T cells sorted from blood. These receptor sequences come from a human donor in good health.

J is TRBJ2-1 and V is TRBV7-2, with 7 bases lining up with TRBD2. This CDR3 comprises 16 residues. The germline V gene has CDR1 SGHTA and CDR2 FQGNSA. Trimming removed 1 base from V and 9 bases from J; junction bases left unmatched: 12. CDR3 DNA sequence: TGTGCCAGCAGCTTAGAGGTGGGAGGGGAGACGGGTGAGCAGTTCTTC. Residues: CASSLEVGGETGEQFF.

This chain connects TRBV18 to TRBJ1-2; possibly TRBD1 for D (6 bases). Trimming pared 2 bases from V and 1 base from J, leaving 11 bases between. In germline, CDR1 is KGHSH, CDR2 LQKENI. The CDR3 has 15 residues. The CDR3: CASSPTGRDNYGYTF. The DNA of the CDR3 is TGTGCCAGCTCACCAACAGGGAGGGATAACTATGGCTACACCTTC.

V is TRBV6-6 and J is TRBJ1-2; maybe TRBD1 (6 bases). Germline V gene data show CDR1 as MNHNY and CDR2 as SVGAGI (reference sequence). CDR3 length: 11 amino acids. In nucleotides, the CDR3 is TGTTCGGCGGGGGGCGGCTATGGCTACACCTTC. Amino acids: CSAGGGYGYTF.

V gene TRBV7-9 combines with J gene TRBJ1-5; D is perhaps TRBD1 (5 bases). Trimming took off 8 bases at V and 1 base at J, with 21 bases between the two ends. The CDR3 has 17 amino acids. Germline V CDR1 and CDR2: SEHNR, FQNEAQ (reference sequence). The CDR3 loop reads CASLTNGGGGSNQPQHF. As DNA, the CDR3 is TGTGCCAGCCTCACGAATGGGGGTGGTGGGAGCAATCAGCCCCAGCATTTT.

This clone has only one observation. The chain uses TRBV10-3 and TRBJ2-3, with 14 nucleotides matching TRBD2. The CDR3 totals 15 residues. Germline trimming cut 2 bases from V and 10 bases from J; bases unmatched to any gene: 5. The germline gives CDR1 ENHRY, CDR2 SYGVKD. CDR3: CAISEAGLAGDSQYF. The CDR3 coding sequence is TGTGCCATCAGTGAGGCGGGACTAGCGGGGGATTCGCAGTATTTT.

This chain joins TRBV29-1 and TRBJ2-5; TRBD2 matches at 11 bases. The CDR3 covers 15 residues. Looked up from germline, CDR1 is SQVTM and CDR2 is ANQGSEA. The trim removed 6 bases at V and 1 base at J, leaving 7 bases unmatched. In DNA form, the CDR3 reads TGCAGCGTGATTGGGACTAGCGGAGCCCAAGAGACCCAGTACTTC. It specifies CSVIGTSGAQETQYF.

This clone has only one observation. The genes are TRBV7-8 and TRBJ2-1; 10 bases are shared with TRBD2. The trim removed 0 bases at V and 6 bases at J, leaving 5 bases unmatched. The CDR3 has 16 residues. The germline V gene has CDR1 SGHVS and CDR2 FQNEAQ. The CDR3 region has the DNA TGTGCCAGCAGCTTAGCGCGTCTAGCGGGGGTCAATGAGCAGTTCTTC. Its protein product is CASSLARLAGVNEQFF.

The rearrangement joins TRBV9 to TRBJ2-7; D remains ambiguous. Trimming left V 3 bases short and J 0 bases short, with 13 bases between. This CDR3 is built from 15 residues. Germline CDR1 is SGDLS and CDR2 is YYNGEE. The CDR3 protein is CASSAHAESSYEQYF. The CDR3, as DNA: TGTGCCAGCAGCGCCCACGCGGAAAGCTCCTACGAGCAGTACTTC.

This chain joins TRBV7-9 and TRBJ1-1, with 9 positions matching TRBD1. The length of the CDR3 is 13 residues. The germline CDR1 and CDR2 sequences are SEHNR and FQNEAQ (reference sequence). With V trimmed by 4 bases and J by 8 bases, 5 bases remained unmatched. The CDR3 DNA reads as TGTGCCAGCAGCTCGGGACAGGGAGTGGAAGCTTTCTTT. This encodes CASSSGQGVEAFF.

This chain joins TRBV30 and TRBJ1-1; D is possibly TRBD1 (5 bases). Germline V gene sequence: CDR1 GTSNPN, CDR2 SVGIG (reference sequence). This CDR3 spans 14 amino acids. Deletions cut 2 bases from V and 1 base from J, with 11 bases between. The CDR3 DNA sequence: TGTGCCTGGAGTATGGAGACAGCGAACACTGAAGCTTTCTTT. This codes for CAWSMETANTEAFF.

This rearrangement joins TRBV6-4 to TRBJ2-7; D uncertain. CDR3 length equals 11 residues. Germline V CDR1 and CDR2: MRHNA, SNTAGT. V was pared by 4 bases and J by 5 bases, with 6 bases between. CDR3 sequence reads: CASSGAHEQYF. The CDR3 nucleotides are TGTGCCAGCAGTGGGGCCCACGAGCAGTACTTC.

The chain is built from TRBV6-6 and TRBJ1-1; D is uncertain. Germline CDR1 and CDR2: MNHNY and SVGAGI (reference sequence). The ends were cut back, 4 bases at V and 4 bases at J, with 19 bases in the middle. The CDR3 is 16 residues long. As DNA, the CDR3 is TGTGCCAGCAGTTCCGAGGACCCACGACTTGGCACTGAAGCTTTCTTT. Translated, it gives CASSSEDPRLGTEAFF.

V and J are TRBV4-1 and TRBJ2-1, with D tentatively TRBD2 (6 bases). Trimming took off 0 bases at V and 8 bases at J, with 23 bases between the two ends. In germline, CDR1 is MGHRA, CDR2 YSYEKL. The CDR3 runs 18 residues. The CDR3 sequence is CASSQDLGALRGRYEQFF. The CDR3 coding sequence is TGCGCCAGCAGCCAAGATCTTGGGGCCTTGAGAGGGAGGTATGAGCAGTTCTTC.

The rearrangement links TRBV30 to TRBJ1-5, with 9 bases fitting TRBD1. With V trimmed by 1 base and J by 2 bases, 0 bases remained unmatched. Germline assignment: CDR1 GTSNPN and CDR2 SVGIG (reference sequence). This CDR3 region has 14 residues. In DNA form, the CDR3 reads TGTGCCTGGAGTGGACAGGGGGGCAATCAGCCCCAGCATTTT. This sequence encodes CAWSGQGGNQPQHF.

The chain employs TRBV23-1 and TRBJ2-7; D is uncertain. TRBV23-1 is an ORF, and what it does is uncertain. Trimming took 9 bases from V and 3 from J, leaving 12 bases between them. This CDR3 has 12 residues. CDR3 sequence: CARDEEVYEQYF. The CDR3 nucleotides are TGCGCCAGGGACGAGGAAGTCTACGAGCAGTACTTC.

The chain uses TRBV10-3 and TRBJ1-2; 7 positions match TRBD1. The ends lost 7 bases at V and 8 bases at J; junction bases unmatched: 13. The CDR3 is made up of 14 amino acids. Per germline, CDR1 ENHRY and CDR2 SYGVKD. For the CDR3, the DNA is TGTGCCATCAAACCGAAGGGGGCGGGCTGGGGCTACACCTTC. Translated: CAIKPKGAGWGYTF.

The rearrangement links TRBV11-3 to TRBJ1-3; D is undetermined. The CDR3 extends over 15 amino acids. In germline, CDR1 is SGHNT, CDR2 YENEEA. V was clipped by 5 bases and J by 0 bases, with 11 bases between them. The CDR3 here is CASSDLAFSGNTIYF. CDR3 bases: TGTGCCAGCAGCGATCTAGCGTTCTCTGGAAACACCATATATTTT.